This T cell receptor beta chain was identified in a study of graft-versus-host responses after intestinal transplantation. Turning to this clone: The antigen remains unidentified.

Sequenced by immunoSEQ multiplex PCR; TCRdb stores in-frame clones only, minus some. The sample includes roughly 50,000 clones, under 95% of them seen just once. The CDR3 sequence is 15 residues long. The V segment lost 4 bases and the J segment 2 bases; nucleotides outside the gene matches: 7. Germline V gene sequence: CDR1 MNHEY, CDR2 SVGAGI. Study conclusions and caveats: The highest levels of circulating GvH clones went along with early declines in HvG clones after transplant.

The chain couples TRBV6-5 to TRBJ2-7; TRBD1 agrees at 8 bases. The sample was PBMCs, taken approximately 660 days after intestinal transplant. This TCR derives from a human patient who received an intestinal transplant, so some T cells may come from the graft donor. The CDR3 region has the DNA TGTGCCAGCAGTTCCTCCGGGACAGGTCCCTACGAGCAGTACTTC. Protein product: CASSSSGTGPYEQYF.